The present T cell receptor (beta chain) was sequenced within a study of blood T cell repertoires in COVID-19. In the study overall: COVID-19 samples from acute and convalescent phases originated in the United States, Italy and Spain. Sources were T cells, B-cell-depleted T cells, or PBMCs; the material itself was cDNA or gDNA.

How the authors handled the data: Estimation of nucleated cell counts was performed using reference gene primer amplification. Data came from immunoSEQ multiplex PCR; TCRdb stores just in-frame clones and leaves some out. For V, J and clone size, that table is used; D and trimming come from the DNA. Counted here are hundreds of thousands of clones, approximately 90% occurring once; the ten biggest clones make up about 0.8%. In Seattle, patients joined the study during active infection and were tracked longitudinally. In germline, CDR1 is ENHRY, CDR2 SYGVKD. The ends were cut back, 8 bases at V and 7 bases at J, with 14 bases in the middle. CDR3 size: 13 residues.

The sample was peripheral blood. The chain uses TRBV10-3 and TRBJ1-4; no definite D call. This TCR derives from a man in his sixties with COVID-19, enrolled during active disease. CDR3 sequence reads: CAISLSGSEKLFF. Written as DNA, the CDR3 is TGTGCCATCTCTCTTTCCGGGAGTGAAAAACTGTTTTTT.